This TCR beta chain was obtained from a study of PD-1 blockade in mismatch repair-deficient tumors. Study-wide context: Enrolled about 2012-2016, patients had progressing, pretreated mismatch repair-deficient cancers of around twelve types.

The CDR3 runs to 17 residues. TCR sequencing covered a few patients who responded to pembrolizumab. The method was immunoSEQ multiplex PCR; TCRdb's version includes in-frame clones alone and lacks a portion of them. The repertoire includes about 63,000 clones, 88% of them detected once, and approximately 15% sits in the top ten. This clonotype originated in an adult with mismatch repair-deficient cancer. Sequencing was performed on peripheral blood, taken 52 weeks after starting pembrolizumab. V usage is TRBV21-1 and J usage is TRBJ1-4. TRBV21-1 is tagged as a pseudogene. The DNA of the CDR3 is TGTGCCAGCAGCAAAGAGGGCCTCGGGGGTTCTAATGAAAAACTGTTTTTT. The encoded protein is CASSKEGLGGSNEKLFF.